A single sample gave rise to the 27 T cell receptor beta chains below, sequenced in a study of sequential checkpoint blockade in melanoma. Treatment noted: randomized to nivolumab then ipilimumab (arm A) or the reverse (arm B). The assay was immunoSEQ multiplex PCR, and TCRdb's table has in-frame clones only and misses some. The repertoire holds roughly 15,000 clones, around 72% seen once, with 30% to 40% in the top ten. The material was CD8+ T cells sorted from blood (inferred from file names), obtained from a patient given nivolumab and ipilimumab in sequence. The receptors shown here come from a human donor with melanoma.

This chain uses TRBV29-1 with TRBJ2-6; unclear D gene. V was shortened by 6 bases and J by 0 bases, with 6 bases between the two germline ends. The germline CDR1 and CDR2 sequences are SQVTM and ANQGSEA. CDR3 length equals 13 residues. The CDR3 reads CSVLVSGANVLTF. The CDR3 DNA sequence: TGCAGCGTCCTCGTCTCTGGGGCCAACGTCCTGACTTTC. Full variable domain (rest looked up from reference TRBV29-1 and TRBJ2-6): SAVISQKPSRDICQRGTSLTIQCQVDSQVTMMFWYRQQPGQSLTLIATANQGSEATYESGFVIDKFPISRPNLTFSTLTVSNMSPEDSSIYLCSVLVSGANVLTFGAGSRLTVL.

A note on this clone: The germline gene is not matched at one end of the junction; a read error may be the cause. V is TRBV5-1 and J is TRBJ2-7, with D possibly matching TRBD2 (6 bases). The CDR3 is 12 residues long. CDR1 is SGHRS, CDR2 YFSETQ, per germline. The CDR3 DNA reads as TGCGCCAGCAGCGGCGGGACTCCCGATCGAAACTTC. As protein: CASSGGTPDRNF.

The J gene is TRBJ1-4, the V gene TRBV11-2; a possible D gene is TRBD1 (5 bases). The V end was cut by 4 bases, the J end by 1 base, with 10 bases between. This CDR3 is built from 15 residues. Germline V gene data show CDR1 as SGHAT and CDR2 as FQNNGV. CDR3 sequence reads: CASSSHGGTNEKLFF. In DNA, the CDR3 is TGTGCCAGCAGCTCCCACGGGGGAACTAATGAAAAACTGTTTTTT.

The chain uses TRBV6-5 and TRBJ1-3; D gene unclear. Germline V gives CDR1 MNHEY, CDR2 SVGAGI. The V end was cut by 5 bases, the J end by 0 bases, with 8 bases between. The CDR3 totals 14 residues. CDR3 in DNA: TGTGCCAGCAGTCAACAAAGCTCTGGAAACACCATATATTTT. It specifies CASSQQSSGNTIYF.

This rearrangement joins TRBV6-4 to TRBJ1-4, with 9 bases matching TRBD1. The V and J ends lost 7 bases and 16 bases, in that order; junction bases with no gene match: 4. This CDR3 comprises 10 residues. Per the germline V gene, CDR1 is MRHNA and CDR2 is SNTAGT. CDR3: CASKDRGRFF. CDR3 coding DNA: TGTGCCAGCAAGGACAGGGGAAGGTTTTTT.

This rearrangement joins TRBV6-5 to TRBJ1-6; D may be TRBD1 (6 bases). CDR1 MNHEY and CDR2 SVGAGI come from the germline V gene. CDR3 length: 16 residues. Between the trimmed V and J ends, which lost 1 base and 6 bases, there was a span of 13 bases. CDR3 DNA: TGTGCCAGCAGTTACTGGACAGAACTCCGTAATTCACCCCTCCACTTT. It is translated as CASSYWTELRNSPLHF.

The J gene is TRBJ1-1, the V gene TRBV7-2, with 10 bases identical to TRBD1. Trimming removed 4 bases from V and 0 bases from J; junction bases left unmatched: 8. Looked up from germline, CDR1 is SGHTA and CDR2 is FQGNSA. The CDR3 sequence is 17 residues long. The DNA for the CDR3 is TGTGCCAGCAGCTGGGAGACAGGGGGCCCATTGAACACTGAAGCTTTCTTT. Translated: CASSWETGGPLNTEAFF.

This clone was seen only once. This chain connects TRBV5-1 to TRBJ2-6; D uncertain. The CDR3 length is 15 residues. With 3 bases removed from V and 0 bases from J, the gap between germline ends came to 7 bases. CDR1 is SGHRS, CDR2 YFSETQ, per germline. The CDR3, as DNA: TGCGCCAGCAGCTGGCCTCCCTCTGGGGCCAACGTCCTGACTTTC. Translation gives CASSWPPSGANVLTF.

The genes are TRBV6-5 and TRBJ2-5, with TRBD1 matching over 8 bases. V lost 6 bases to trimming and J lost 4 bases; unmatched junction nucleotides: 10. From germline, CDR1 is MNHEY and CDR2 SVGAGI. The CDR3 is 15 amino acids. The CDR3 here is CASSETGATRETQYF. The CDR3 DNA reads TGTGCCAGCAGCGAGACAGGGGCAACGCGAGAGACCCAGTACTTC.

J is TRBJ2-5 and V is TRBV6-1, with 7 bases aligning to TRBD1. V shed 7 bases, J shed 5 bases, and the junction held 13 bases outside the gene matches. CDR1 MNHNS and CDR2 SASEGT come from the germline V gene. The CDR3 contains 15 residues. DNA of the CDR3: TGTGCCAGCACAGGTTGGACAGGCGGTTGGGAGACCCAGTACTTC. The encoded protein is CASTGWTGGWETQYF.

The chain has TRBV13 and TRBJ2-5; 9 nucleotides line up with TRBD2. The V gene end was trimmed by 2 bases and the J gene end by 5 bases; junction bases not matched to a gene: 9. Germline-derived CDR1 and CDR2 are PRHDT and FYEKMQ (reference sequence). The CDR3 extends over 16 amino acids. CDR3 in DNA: TGTGCCAGCAGCTTATATGGCGGGGGGGCAAGGGAGACCCAGTACTTC. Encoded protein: CASSLYGGGARETQYF.

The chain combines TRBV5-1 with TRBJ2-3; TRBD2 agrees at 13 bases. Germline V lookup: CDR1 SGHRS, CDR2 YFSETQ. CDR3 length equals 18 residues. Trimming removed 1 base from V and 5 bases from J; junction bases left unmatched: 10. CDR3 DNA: TGCGCCAGCAGCTTGACTGGACTAGCGGGGGCCAGGGGAGATACGCAGTATTTT. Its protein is CASSLTGLAGARGDTQYF.

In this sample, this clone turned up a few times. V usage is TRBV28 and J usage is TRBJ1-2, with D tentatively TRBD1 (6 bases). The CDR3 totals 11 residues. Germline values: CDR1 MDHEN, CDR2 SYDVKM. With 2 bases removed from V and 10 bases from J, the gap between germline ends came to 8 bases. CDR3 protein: CASSLGDIYTF. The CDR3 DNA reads TGTGCCAGCAGTTTAGGGGACATCTACACCTTC.

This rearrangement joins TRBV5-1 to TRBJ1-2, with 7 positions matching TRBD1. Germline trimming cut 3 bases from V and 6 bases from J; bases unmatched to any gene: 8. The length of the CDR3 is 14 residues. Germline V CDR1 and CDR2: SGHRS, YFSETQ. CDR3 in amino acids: CASSSDRVGDGYTF. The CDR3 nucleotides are TGCGCCAGCAGCTCAGACAGGGTCGGCGATGGCTACACCTTC.

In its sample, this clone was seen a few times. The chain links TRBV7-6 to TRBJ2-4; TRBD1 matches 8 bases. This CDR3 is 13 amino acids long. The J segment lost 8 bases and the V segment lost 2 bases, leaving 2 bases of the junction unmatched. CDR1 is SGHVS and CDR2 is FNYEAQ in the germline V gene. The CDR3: CASSLFRGHIQYF. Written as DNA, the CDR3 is TGTGCCAGCAGCTTATTCAGGGGGCACATTCAGTACTTC.

The CDR3 reads CASSVGGTGVSYEQYF. As DNA, the CDR3 is TGTGCCAGCAGCGTAGGGGGAACGGGAGTGTCCTACGAGCAGTACTTC. The chain combines TRBV9 with TRBJ2-7, with D possibly TRBD2 on 6 matching bases. This CDR3 has 16 residues. The V end was cut by 0 bases, the J end by 1 base, with 14 bases between. Germline lookup yields CDR1 SGDLS and CDR2 YYNGEE.

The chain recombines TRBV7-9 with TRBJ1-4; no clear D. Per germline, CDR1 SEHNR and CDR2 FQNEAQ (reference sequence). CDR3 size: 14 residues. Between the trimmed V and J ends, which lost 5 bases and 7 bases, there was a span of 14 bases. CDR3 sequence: CASSVVEGGEKLFF. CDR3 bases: TGTGCCAGCAGCGTGGTGGAGGGCGGTGAAAAACTGTTTTTT.

The CDR3 DNA follows: TGCGCCAGCAGCCCCCGGTTTTTGAAGACAGCGCTATACACAGATACGCAGTATTTT. Its translation: CASSPRFLKTALYTDTQYF. This chain uses TRBV4-3 with TRBJ2-3, with D possibly TRBD1 on 5 matching bases. Germline loops: CDR1 LGHNA, CDR2 YSLEER. V was trimmed by 4 bases and J by 2 bases, leaving 25 bases between them. This CDR3 spans 19 amino acids.

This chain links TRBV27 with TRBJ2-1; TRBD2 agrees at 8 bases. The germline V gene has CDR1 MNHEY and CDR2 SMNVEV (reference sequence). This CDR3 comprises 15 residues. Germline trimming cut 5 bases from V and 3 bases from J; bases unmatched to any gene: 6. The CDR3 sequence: CASSRTSSRYNEQFF. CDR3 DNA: TGTGCCAGCAGTCGGACTAGCAGTCGCTACAATGAGCAGTTCTTC.

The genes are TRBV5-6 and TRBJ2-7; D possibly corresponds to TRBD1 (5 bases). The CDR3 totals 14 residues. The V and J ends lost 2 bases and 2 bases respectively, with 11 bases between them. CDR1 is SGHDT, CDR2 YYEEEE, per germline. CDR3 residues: CASSLYRSTYEQYF. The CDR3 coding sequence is TGTGCCAGCAGCTTATACAGGTCAACCTACGAGCAGTACTTC.

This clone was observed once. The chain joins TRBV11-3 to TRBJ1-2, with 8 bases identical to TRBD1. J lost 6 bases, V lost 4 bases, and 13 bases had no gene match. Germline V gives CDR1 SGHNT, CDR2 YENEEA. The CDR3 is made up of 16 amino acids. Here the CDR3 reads CASSSGTDRGVNGYTF. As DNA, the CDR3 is TGTGCCAGCAGCTCGGGGACCGACAGGGGAGTCAATGGCTACACCTTC.

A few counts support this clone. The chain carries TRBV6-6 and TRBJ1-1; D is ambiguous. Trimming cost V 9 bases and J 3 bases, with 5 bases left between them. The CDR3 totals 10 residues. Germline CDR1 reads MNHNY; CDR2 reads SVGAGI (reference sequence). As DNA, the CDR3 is TGTGCCAGTGGAGACACTGAAGCTTTCTTT. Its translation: CASGDTEAFF.

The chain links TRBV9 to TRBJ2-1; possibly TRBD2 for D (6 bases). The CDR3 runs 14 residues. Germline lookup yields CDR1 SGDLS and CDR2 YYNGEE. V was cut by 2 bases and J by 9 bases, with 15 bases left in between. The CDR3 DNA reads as TGTGCCAGCAGCGTTGCACTAGCCTCCATTGAGCAGTTCTTC. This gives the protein CASSVALASIEQFF.

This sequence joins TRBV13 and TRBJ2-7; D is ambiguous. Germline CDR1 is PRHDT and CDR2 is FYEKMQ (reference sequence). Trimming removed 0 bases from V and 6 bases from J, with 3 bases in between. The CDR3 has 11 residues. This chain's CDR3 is CASSLGREQYF. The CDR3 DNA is TGTGCCAGCAGCTTAGGCCGCGAGCAGTACTTC.

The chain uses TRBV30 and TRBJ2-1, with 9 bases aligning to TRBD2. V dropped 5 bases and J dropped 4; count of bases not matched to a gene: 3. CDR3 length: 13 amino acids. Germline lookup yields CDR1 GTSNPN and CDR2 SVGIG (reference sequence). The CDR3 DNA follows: TGTGCCTGGGCTAGCGGGGATTACAATGAGCAGTTCTTC. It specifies CAWASGDYNEQFF.

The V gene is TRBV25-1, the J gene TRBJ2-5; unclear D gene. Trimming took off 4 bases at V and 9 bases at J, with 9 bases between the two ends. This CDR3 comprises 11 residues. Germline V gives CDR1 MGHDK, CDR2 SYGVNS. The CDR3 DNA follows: TGTGCCAGCAGTGCCGAGGTGGCCCAGTACTTC. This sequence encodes CASSAEVAQYF.

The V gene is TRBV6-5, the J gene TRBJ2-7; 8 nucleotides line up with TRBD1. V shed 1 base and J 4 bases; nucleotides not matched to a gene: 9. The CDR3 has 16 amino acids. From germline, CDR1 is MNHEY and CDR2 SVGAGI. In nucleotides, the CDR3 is TGTGCCAGCAGTTACTATGGGACAGGTATAGATTACGAGCAGTACTTC. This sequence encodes CASSYYGTGIDYEQYF.